This T cell receptor (beta chain) was recorded in a study of early T cells in non-severe SARS-CoV-2 infection. In the library, individual cDNA molecules carried attached unique molecular identifiers. TCRdb fed the 5' RACE reads into MiXCR, producing one record per CDR3 protein. The sample shows around 80,000 distinct CDR3 sequences, 10% to 12% of them seen only once. Germline values: CDR1 MDHEN, CDR2 SYDVKM. The CDR3 extends over 14 amino acids. V shed 7 bases and J 3 bases; nucleotides not matched to a gene: 5. To note about this clonotype: Its cognate antigen is unknown.

Overall study results and limits: Lookups in VDJdb leaned toward anti-spike CD8 responses and missed private and CD4 specificities.

Sequencing was performed on whole blood, taken at baseline. This sequence originates from an adult who was a healthcare worker with PCR-confirmed SARS-CoV-2 infection or an uninfected control (not recorded which). The V call is TRBV28, the J call TRBJ1-4, with 7 positions matching TRBD1. CDR3 coding DNA: TGTGCCAGCAAACCGGGACAGTCTAATGAAAAACTGTTTTTT. It translates to CASKPGQSNEKLFF.